The sequence of this T cell receptor beta chain was determined in a study of glioma-infiltrating T cells. General observations from the study: Tissue and blood shared very few CDR3 sequences. Patients with low tissue-blood divergence carried a signature set of shared blood CDR3 motifs.

Amplification of TCR alpha and beta CDR3 regions from RNA used iRepertoire nested multiplex PCR. TCRdb called the multiplex PCR reads again in MiXCR, with one record for every CDR3 protein. The sample has a few hundred thousand distinct CDR3 sequences; 35% to 45% are singletons. For this clonotype: The antigen remains undetermined.

The sequence derives from a human donor with low-grade glioma or glioblastoma, undergoing nonglioma brain surgery, or in good health (not recorded which). Sequences were obtained from glioma tissue, nonneoplastic brain tissue, or PBMCs (not recorded which).

The CDR3 is CASSRDREETQYF. The CDR3, as DNA: TGTGCCAGCTCACGGGACAGGGAAGAGACCCAGTACTTC. This chain uses TRBV18 with TRBJ2-5, with TRBD1 matching over 9 bases. The CDR3 has 13 amino acids. J gave up 3 bases and V 4 bases, and 0 bases lay outside the gene matches. In germline, CDR1 is KGHSH, CDR2 LQKENI.